This T cell receptor (beta chain) was captured in a study of blood T cell repertoires in COVID-19. Study details: The United States, Italy and Spain provided the acute and convalescent COVID-19 samples. From T cells, B-cell-depleted T cells, or PBMCs came the material, which was cDNA or gDNA.

Original methodology: Researchers report that nucleated cell counts were estimated from reference gene primer amplification. The assay was immunoSEQ multiplex PCR, and TCRdb's table has in-frame clones only and misses some. V and J calls and clone size come straight from that table; D and trimming were deduced from the DNA. The top ten hold roughly 2% of the sample, which has 250,000 to 350,000 clones, about 85% seen once. The CDR3 contains 13 residues. CDR1 and CDR2 from the germline V gene are LGHNA and YNFKEQ. The V gene lost 3 bases and the J gene lost 8 bases, with 13 bases spanning the gap. Sequences were obtained from peripheral blood. V gene TRBV4-2 combines with J gene TRBJ1-2; D remains ambiguous. The receptor comes from a woman aged 50 to 65 who had recovered from COVID-19. CDR3 sequence: CASSQRGGRGYTF. The CDR3 coding sequence is TGTGCCAGCAGCCAGAGAGGAGGGAGGGGCTACACCTTC.